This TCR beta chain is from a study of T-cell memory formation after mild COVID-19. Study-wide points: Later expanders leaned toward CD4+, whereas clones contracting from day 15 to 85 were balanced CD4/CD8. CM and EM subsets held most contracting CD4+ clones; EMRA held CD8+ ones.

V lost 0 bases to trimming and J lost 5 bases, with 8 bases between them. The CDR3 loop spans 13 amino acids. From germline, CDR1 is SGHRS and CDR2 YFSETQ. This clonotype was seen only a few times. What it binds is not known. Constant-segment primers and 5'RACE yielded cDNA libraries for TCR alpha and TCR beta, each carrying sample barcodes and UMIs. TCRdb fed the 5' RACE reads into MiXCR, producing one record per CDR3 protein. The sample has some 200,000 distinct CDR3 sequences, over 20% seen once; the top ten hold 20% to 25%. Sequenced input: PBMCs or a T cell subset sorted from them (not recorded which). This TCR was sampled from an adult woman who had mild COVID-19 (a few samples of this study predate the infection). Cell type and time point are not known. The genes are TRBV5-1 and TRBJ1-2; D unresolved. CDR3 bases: TGCGCCAGCAGCTTGGTAGCAGAATATGGCTACACCTTC. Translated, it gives CASSLVAEYGYTF.